The present TCR beta chain was sequenced within a study of T cells after yellow fever vaccination. Trimming removed 8 bases from V and 8 bases from J; junction bases left unmatched: 11. Germline V lookup: CDR1 MNHEY, CDR2 SVGAGI. CDR3 length: 15 amino acids. Concerning this clonotype: Its antigen is as yet unknown.

5'RACE template switching added a universal primer site and UMIs to TCR cDNA. In TCRdb, the 5' RACE reads were re-called with MiXCR into one record per CDR3 protein. The sample contains under 400,000 distinct CDR3 sequences, 12% of which appear only once. Study findings and constraints: Post-booster repertoires again held most primary-vaccination clones (roughly 96% CD4, 88% CD8). Overall, a small share of clonotypes was seen in both CD4 and CD8 compartments. There was a possibility that FACS-sorted repertoires contained abundant clonotypes contaminating from the bulk population.

The chain has TRBV6-5 and TRBJ1-4; the match to TRBD1 covers 10 bases. This material consisted of CD4+ T cells sorted from PBMCs, taken 15 days after the yellow fever booster vaccination. This receptor was identified in a young man who received the YFV17D yellow fever vaccine. The CDR3 reads CASLDRGRGGEKLFF. CDR3 nucleotides: TGTGCCAGCCTAGACAGGGGGCGAGGAGGGGAAAAACTGTTTTTT.